A single sample gave rise to the 9 T cell receptor beta chains below, sequenced in a study of T-cell memory formation after mild COVID-19. TCRdb itself ran the 5' RACE reads through MiXCR, one entry per CDR3 protein. Found here are 140,000 or so distinct CDR3 sequences, 14% to 15% of them singletons; the top ten hold approximately 30%. Sequencing used PBMCs or a T cell subset sorted from them (not recorded which). The receptors here all came from an adult woman who had mild COVID-19 (a few samples of this study predate the infection). Cell type and time point are not known.

This clonotype showed up just a few times. This sequence joins TRBV7-9 and TRBJ2-1; D is ambiguous. Per the germline V gene, CDR1 is SEHNR and CDR2 is FQNEAQ (reference sequence). Trimming removed 1 base at V and 2 bases at J, with 12 bases between. The CDR3 has 16 amino acids. Here the CDR3 reads CASSLGEENPYNEQFF. The CDR3 nucleotides are TGTGCCAGCAGCTTAGGCGAGGAGAACCCCTACAATGAGCAGTTCTTC.

This clonotype turned up a few times. V gene TRBV29-1 combines with J gene TRBJ2-7, with D possibly TRBD1 on 6 matching bases. Germline CDR1 and CDR2: SQVTM and ANQGSEA. Deletions cut 4 bases from V and 3 bases from J, with 13 bases between. This CDR3 spans 13 amino acids. The CDR3 sequence is CSVVGTQVYEQYF. For the CDR3, the DNA is TGCAGCGTTGTGGGGACACAAGTCTACGAGCAGTACTTC.

This sequence joins TRBV4-3 and TRBJ1-4, with D unclear. The CDR3 is made up of 15 amino acids. Germline V lookup: CDR1 LGHNA, CDR2 YSLEER. The ends were cut back, 4 bases at V and 4 bases at J, with 13 bases in the middle. The CDR3 nucleotides are TGCGCCAGCAGCCTCCGAGGTAGAGTTAATGAAAAACTGTTTTTT. This sequence encodes CASSLRGRVNEKLFF.

The table lists this clonotype with a few counts. The chain combines TRBV7-6 with TRBJ2-1; 7 nucleotides match TRBD1. The germline CDR1 and CDR2 sequences are SGHVS and FNYEAQ. The J segment lost 0 bases and the V segment lost 0 bases, leaving 14 bases of the junction unmatched. CDR3 length equals 20 residues. DNA for the CDR3: TGTGCCAGCAGCTTAGCGGACAGGACGACACCTAGGAGCTCCTACAATGAGCAGTTCTTC. This sequence encodes CASSLADRTTPRSSYNEQFF.

J is TRBJ2-1 and V is TRBV5-5; the D call may be TRBD1 or TRBD2 (5 bases each). The CDR3 runs to 14 residues. In germline, CDR1 is SGHKS, CDR2 YYEKEE (reference sequence). V gave up 0 bases and J gave up 4 bases, with 8 bases separating them. CDR3 sequence: CASSLGDVYNEQFF. The CDR3 DNA reads TGTGCCAGCAGCTTGGGGGACGTTTACAATGAGCAGTTCTTC.

This clonotype was detected a few times. This sequence joins TRBV29-1 and TRBJ2-3, with 11 bases lining up with TRBD2. This CDR3 contains 16 residues. CDR1 and CDR2 (germline): SQVTM, ANQGSEA. J gave up 4 bases and V 1 base, and 7 bases lay outside the gene matches. The CDR3, as DNA: TGCAGCGTTGAAGGTTCTAGCGGGAGGCCGGCAGATACGCAGTATTTT. This encodes CSVEGSSGRPADTQYF.

This clonotype showed up just a few times. Here the CDR3 DNA reads TGTGCCAGTAGTATAGATTGGAGTGAATTCATTCACTACGAGCAGTACTTC. Translated, it gives CASSIDWSEFIHYEQYF. The rearrangement uses TRBV19 and TRBJ2-7; D not certain. The V end was cut by 0 bases, the J end by 3 bases, with 18 bases between. CDR1 and CDR2 from the germline V gene are LNHDA and SQIVND (reference sequence). The CDR3 totals 17 residues.

This clonotype was recorded a few times. The gene calls are TRBV15 and TRBJ2-4; the D is unclear. The CDR3 consists of 20 residues. CDR1 LNHNV and CDR2 YYDKDF come from the germline V gene (reference sequence). V shed 0 bases and J shed 0 bases, with 21 bases lying between them. The CDR3 here is CATSRESGALFDLAKNIQYF. CDR3 DNA: TGTGCCACCAGCAGAGAGTCAGGCGCCCTCTTCGATCTAGCCAAAAACATTCAGTACTTC.

This clonotype has only a few counts. The gene calls are TRBV7-2 and TRBJ1-1; maybe TRBD1 (5 bases). The length of the CDR3 is 15 residues. Germline V gives CDR1 SGHTA, CDR2 FQGNSA. Trimming took off 4 bases at V and 8 bases at J, with 20 bases between the two ends. CDR3 sequence: CASSSLRVWTPEAFF. The CDR3 nucleotides read TGTGCCAGCAGCTCCCTCAGGGTGTGGACACCCGAAGCTTTCTTT. Drawing the rest from reference TRBV7-2 and TRBJ1-1, the complete variable domain is GAGVSQSPSNKVTEKGKDVELRCDPISGHTALYWYRQSLGQGLEFLIYFQGNSAPDKSGLPSDRFSAERTGGSVSTLTIQRTQQEDSAVYLCASSSLRVWTPEAFFGQGTRLTVV.